One and the same sample provided the 9 T cell receptor beta chains below, sequenced in a study of blood T cell repertoires in COVID-19. Produced via immunoSEQ multiplex PCR; TCRdb's table is partial and in-frame only. The sample includes 250,000 to 300,000 clones, approximately 84% of them seen just once. Sequenced sample: PBMCs or T cells enriched from blood (not recorded which). The receptors were gathered from a man aged 18 to 29 who had recovered from COVID-19.

The chain combines TRBV28 with TRBJ2-7, with 10 bases matching TRBD1. V was pared by 6 bases and J by 4 bases, with 6 bases of the junction left unmatched. CDR1 MDHEN and CDR2 SYDVKM come from the germline V gene. The CDR3 runs 14 residues. The CDR3 protein is CASSLWDRGYEQYF. CDR3 bases: TGTGCCAGCAGCCTTTGGGACAGGGGTTACGAGCAGTACTTC.

The chain links TRBV19 to TRBJ2-7, with TRBD1 as a possible D gene (5 bases). The CDR3 runs 15 residues. Trimming pared 4 bases from V and 2 bases from J, leaving 15 bases between. The germline CDR1 and CDR2 sequences are LNHDA and SQIVND (reference sequence). CDR3 sequence reads: CASSSQGSFPYEQYF. CDR3 bases: TGTGCCAGTAGTAGTCAGGGCTCCTTTCCCTACGAGCAGTACTTC.

This clone was found once. The chain uses TRBV5-1 and TRBJ1-2; no clear D gene. The germline V gene encodes CDR1 SGHRS and CDR2 YFSETQ. Trimming removed 7 bases at V and 0 bases at J, with 10 bases between. This CDR3 comprises 13 residues. The CDR3 DNA follows: TGCGCCAGCGGCGCCGGGGCTAACTATGGCTACACCTTC. Translated: CASGAGANYGYTF.

The chain couples TRBV19 to TRBJ1-4, with D unclear. The CDR3 length is 16 residues. The germline CDR1 and CDR2 sequences are LNHDA and SQIVND (reference sequence). Trimming left V 6 bases short and J 0 bases short, with 14 bases between. CDR3 nucleotide sequence: TGTGCCAGTAGGGGAGAACTGGAAGCAACTAATGAAAAACTGTTTTTT. This translates into CASRGELEATNEKLFF.

This clone occurred many times. The gene calls are TRBV6-5 and TRBJ2-3; TRBD2 matches at 10 bases. The CDR3 has 15 amino acids. The germline CDR1 and CDR2 sequences are MNHEY and SVGAGI. With 5 bases clipped from V and 0 bases from J, the junction kept 2 bases outside the gene matches. CDR3 in amino acids: CASSKLAGSTDTQYF. The CDR3 DNA follows: TGTGCCAGCAGTAAACTAGCGGGGAGCACAGATACGCAGTATTTT.

The rearrangement joins TRBV24-1 to TRBJ2-3; 10 bases are shared with TRBD2. V shed 4 bases and J 0 bases; nucleotides not matched to a gene: 6. CDR1 KGHDR and CDR2 SFDVKD come from the germline V gene. There are 17 residues in the CDR3. The CDR3 nucleotides read TGTGCCACCAGTGACCATCGGACTAGCGGAAGCACAGATACGCAGTATTTT. Translation: CATSDHRTSGSTDTQYF.

The chain is built from TRBV30 and TRBJ2-1, with TRBD2 matching 7 bases. Trimming took 3 bases from V and 6 from J; bases not matched to a gene: 11. CDR1 is GTSNPN, CDR2 SVGIG, per germline (reference sequence). The CDR3 is 15 amino acids. CDR3 coding DNA: TGTGCCTGGAGCGCCCCAGGACTAGTAGGCAATGAGCAGTTCTTC. Amino acid sequence: CAWSAPGLVGNEQFF.

This clone was seen a single time. V gene TRBV11-3 combines with J gene TRBJ1-1; no firm D call. Trimming cost V 4 bases and J 4 bases, with 10 bases left between them. The V gene's germline CDR1 is SGHNT and CDR2 YENEEA. The CDR3 has 13 amino acids. The CDR3 coding sequence is TGTGCCAGCAGCTCGACCTCGGGCACTGAAGCTTTCTTT. Translating gives CASSSTSGTEAFF. Looking up the rest from reference TRBV11-3 and TRBJ1-1 gives the full variable domain: EAGVVQSPRYKIIEKKQPVAFWCNPISGHNTLYWYLQNLGQGPELLIRYENEEAVDDSQLPKDRFSAERLKGVDSTLKIQPAELGDSAVYLCASSSTSGTEAFFGQGTRLTVV.

The rearrangement links TRBV28 to TRBJ1-2, with 8 positions matching TRBD1. J was trimmed by 4 bases and V by 8 bases; bases with no gene match: 9. Germline assignment: CDR1 MDHEN and CDR2 SYDVKM. This CDR3 comprises 14 residues. CDR3 protein: CASETGEDGYGYTF. The CDR3, as DNA: TGTGCCAGCGAGACAGGGGAAGATGGCTATGGCTACACCTTC.